One and the same sample provided the 5 T cell receptor beta chains below, sequenced in a study of blood T cell repertoires in COVID-19. The data were produced by immunoSEQ multiplex PCR, yet TCRdb's version contains in-frame clones alone and is incomplete. The sample has 360,000 or so clones; 90% are singletons. Sequencing input: peripheral blood. The receptors were gathered from a man aged 18 to 30 with active or convalescent COVID-19.

The chain joins TRBV27 to TRBJ1-1; unclear D gene. Germline lookup yields CDR1 MNHEY and CDR2 SMNVEV (reference sequence). The ends were cut back, 3 bases at V and 0 bases at J, with 8 bases in the middle. The CDR3 covers 14 residues. The DNA for the CDR3 is TGTGCCAGCAGTTTGAGCATAATGAACACTGAAGCTTTCTTT. This encodes CASSLSIMNTEAFF.

V usage is TRBV5-1 and J usage is TRBJ2-7; no clear D. Germline V gene data show CDR1 as SGHRS and CDR2 as YFSETQ. The CDR3 runs 12 residues. V dropped 4 bases and J dropped 3 bases, with 8 bases sitting between them. The CDR3 sequence is CASSKESYEQYF. CDR3 nucleotides: TGCGCCAGCAGCAAGGAGAGCTACGAGCAGTACTTC.

The V gene is TRBV19, the J gene TRBJ1-4; D gene ambiguous. This CDR3 comprises 14 residues. V was pared by 5 bases and J by 3 bases, with 10 bases between. Germline loops: CDR1 LNHDA, CDR2 SQIVND (reference sequence). This CDR3 reads CASSAPGANEKLFF. In nucleotides, the CDR3 is TGTGCCAGTAGTGCCCCCGGGGCTAATGAAAAACTGTTTTTT.

V usage is TRBV4-3 and J usage is TRBJ2-2; D ambiguous. Germline CDR1 is LGHNA and CDR2 is YSLEER. The CDR3 spans 14 residues. The V end lost 1 base, the J end lost 1 base, and 4 bases lay between the germline ends. The DNA for the CDR3 is TGCGCCAGCAGCCAAGGTCAGAACACCGGGGAGCTGTTTTTT. This sequence encodes CASSQGQNTGELFF.

The gene calls are TRBV10-3 and TRBJ1-4; tentative D call: TRBD1 (6 bases). The CDR3 runs to 15 residues. Looked up from germline, CDR1 is ENHRY and CDR2 is SYGVKD. V lost 0 bases, J lost 8 bases, and 13 bases lay in between. The chain's CDR3 is CAISESKGQREKLFF. CDR3 nucleotide sequence: TGTGCCATCAGTGAGTCGAAAGGACAGAGGGAAAAACTGTTTTTT.